A selection of T cell receptor beta chains follows, all from one sample in a study of radiation and T cells in renal cell carcinoma. Assay used: immunoSEQ multiplex PCR; TCRdb lists only in-frame clones, some missing. The sample consists of about 130,000 clones, approximately 90% of them appearing once. Here the sequenced sample was blood, taken from a patient whose treatment included radiotherapy and nephrectomy. These receptors were taken from a woman in her sixties or seventies with renal cell carcinoma. Each CDR3 is given with its conserved first and last residue.

j_gene: TRBJ2-7; v_gene: TRBV15; CDR3aa: CATSRDVAVGFYGSEQYF
j_gene: TRBJ1-2; v_gene: TRBV4-1; CDR3aa: CASSQGPPANYGYTF
j_gene: TRBJ1-2; v_gene: TRBV6-6; CDR3aa: CASTSGTVNYGYTF
j_gene: TRBJ2-4; v_gene: TRBV28; CDR3aa: CASSFPSGGAPAGNIQYF
j_gene: TRBJ2-7; v_gene: TRBV5-1; CDR3aa: CASSSQRSSYEQYF
j_gene: TRBJ2-5; v_gene: TRBV30; CDR3aa: CAWSVRVGETQYF
j_gene: TRBJ1-1; v_gene: TRBV6-5; CDR3aa: CASSRHTEAFF
j_gene: TRBJ2-2; v_gene: TRBV5-6; CDR3aa: CASTDLPETITGELFF
j_gene: TRBJ2-7; v_gene: TRBV28; CDR3aa: CASTLGGGQPSYEQYF
j_gene: TRBJ1-6; v_gene: TRBV9; CDR3aa: CASSGVTGVSSYNSPLHF
j_gene: TRBJ1-6; v_gene: TRBV5-6; CDR3aa: CASSVDSYNSPLHF
j_gene: TRBJ2-5; v_gene: TRBV7-3; CDR3aa: CASSLGRAETQYF
j_gene: TRBJ2-5; v_gene: TRBV11-3; CDR3aa: CASSLGPGGWGETQYF
j_gene: TRBJ2-7; v_gene: TRBV6-6; CDR3aa: CASSYPQGGEQYF
j_gene: TRBJ1-2; v_gene: TRBV11-3; CDR3aa: CASSREGYGYTF
j_gene: TRBJ1-2; v_gene: TRBV19; CDR3aa: CASTSFGQDPNYGYTF
j_gene: TRBJ2-3; v_gene: TRBV6-1; CDR3aa: CASSGRLAGDNTDTQYF
j_gene: TRBJ2-1; v_gene: TRBV4-1; CDR3aa: CASSHLLPASYEQFF
j_gene: TRBJ2-3; v_gene: TRBV19; CDR3aa: CASKTTTDTQYF
j_gene: TRBJ2-7; v_gene: TRBV6-6; CDR3aa: CASSYIYEQYF
j_gene: TRBJ2-7; v_gene: TRBV19; CDR3aa: CAPQGAWEQYF
j_gene: TRBJ2-2; v_gene: TRBV7-3; CDR3aa: CASSWGTGVNTGELFF